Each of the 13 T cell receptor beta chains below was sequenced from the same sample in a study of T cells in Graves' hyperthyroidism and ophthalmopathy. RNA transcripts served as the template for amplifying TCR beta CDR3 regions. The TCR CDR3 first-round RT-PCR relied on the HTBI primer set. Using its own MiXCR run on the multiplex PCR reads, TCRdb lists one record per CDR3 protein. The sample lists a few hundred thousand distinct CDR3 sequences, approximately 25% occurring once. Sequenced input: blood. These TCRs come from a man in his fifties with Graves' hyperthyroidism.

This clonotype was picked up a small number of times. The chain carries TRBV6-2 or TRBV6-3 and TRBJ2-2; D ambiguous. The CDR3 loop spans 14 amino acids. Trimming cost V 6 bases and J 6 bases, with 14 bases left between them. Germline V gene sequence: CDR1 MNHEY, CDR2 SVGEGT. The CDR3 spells CASSRTGEAGELFF. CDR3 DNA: TGTGCCAGCAGCCGGACGGGCGAGGCCGGGGAGCTGTTTTTT.

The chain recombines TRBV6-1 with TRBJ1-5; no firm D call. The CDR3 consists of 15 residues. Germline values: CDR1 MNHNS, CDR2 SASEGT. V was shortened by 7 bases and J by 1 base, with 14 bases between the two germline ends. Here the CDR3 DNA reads TGTGCCAGCACTGATACCGGAGTGAGCAATCAGCCCCAGCATTTT. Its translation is CASTDTGVSNQPQHF.

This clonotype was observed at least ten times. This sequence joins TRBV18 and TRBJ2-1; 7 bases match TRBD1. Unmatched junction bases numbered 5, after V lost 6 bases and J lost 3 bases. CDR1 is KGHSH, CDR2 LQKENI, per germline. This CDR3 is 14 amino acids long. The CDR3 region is CASSRQGDYNEQFF. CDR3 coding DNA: TGTGCCAGCTCTCGCCAGGGGGACTACAATGAGCAGTTCTTC.

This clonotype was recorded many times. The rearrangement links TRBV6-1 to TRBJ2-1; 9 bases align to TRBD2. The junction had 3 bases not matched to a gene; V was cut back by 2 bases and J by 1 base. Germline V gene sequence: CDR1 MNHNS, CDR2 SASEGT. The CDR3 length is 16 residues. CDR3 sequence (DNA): TGTGCCAGCAGTGAACTAGCGGGACTTTCCTACAATGAGCAGTTCTTC. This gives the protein CASSELAGLSYNEQFF.

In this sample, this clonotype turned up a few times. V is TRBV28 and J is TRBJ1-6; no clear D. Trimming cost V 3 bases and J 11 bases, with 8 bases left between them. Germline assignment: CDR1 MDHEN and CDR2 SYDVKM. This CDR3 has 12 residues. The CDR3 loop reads CASSFREAPLHF. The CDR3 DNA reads TGTGCCAGCAGTTTCCGAGAAGCACCCCTCCACTTT.

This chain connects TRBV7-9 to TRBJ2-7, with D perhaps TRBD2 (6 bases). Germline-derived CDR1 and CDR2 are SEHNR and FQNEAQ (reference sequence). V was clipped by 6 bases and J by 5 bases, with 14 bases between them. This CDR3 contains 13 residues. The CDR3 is CASSPGPSDEQYF. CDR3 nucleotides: TGTGCCAGCAGTCCCGGGCCTAGCGACGAGCAGTACTTC.

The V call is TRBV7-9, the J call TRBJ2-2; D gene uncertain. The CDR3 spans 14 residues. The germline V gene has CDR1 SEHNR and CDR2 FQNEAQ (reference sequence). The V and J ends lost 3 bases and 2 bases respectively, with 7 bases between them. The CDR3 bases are TGTGCCAGCAGCTTGGAGCTAAACACCGGGGAGCTGTTTTTT. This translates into CASSLELNTGELFF.

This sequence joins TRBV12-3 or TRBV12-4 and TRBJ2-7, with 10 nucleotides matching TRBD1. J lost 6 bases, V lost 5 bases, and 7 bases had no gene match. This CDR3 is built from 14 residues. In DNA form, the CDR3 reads TGTGCCAGCAGTCCGGGACAGGGGATTGGCGAGCAGTACTTC. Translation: CASSPGQGIGEQYF.

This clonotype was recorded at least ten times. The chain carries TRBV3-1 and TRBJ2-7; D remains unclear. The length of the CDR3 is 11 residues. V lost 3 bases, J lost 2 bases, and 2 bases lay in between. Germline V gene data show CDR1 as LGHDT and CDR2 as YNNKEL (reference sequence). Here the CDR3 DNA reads TGTGCCAGCAGCCAGGCCTACGAGCAGTACTTC. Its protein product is CASSQAYEQYF.

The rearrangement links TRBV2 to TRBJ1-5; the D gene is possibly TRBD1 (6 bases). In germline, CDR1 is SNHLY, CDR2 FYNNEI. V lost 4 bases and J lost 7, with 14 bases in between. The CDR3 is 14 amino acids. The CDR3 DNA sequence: TGTGCCAGCAGTGCCGGGGGGCAAGGGCAGCCCCAGCATTTT. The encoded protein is CASSAGGQGQPQHF.

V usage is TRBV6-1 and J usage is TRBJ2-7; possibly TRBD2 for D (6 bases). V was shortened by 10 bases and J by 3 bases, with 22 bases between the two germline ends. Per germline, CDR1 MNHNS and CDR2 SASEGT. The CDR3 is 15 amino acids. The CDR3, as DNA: TGTGCCATCCCGAACCGGGACGGGGGATACTACGAGCAGTACTTC. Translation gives CAIPNRDGGYYEQYF.

As DNA, the CDR3 is TGTGCCAGCAGTGGTACCGGGACTAGCGGGAGACACGAGCAGTACTTC. This encodes CASSGTGTSGRHEQYF. The V and J genes are TRBV6-1 and TRBJ2-7, with 14 bases aligning to TRBD2. The CDR3 extends over 16 amino acids. Trimming cost V 4 bases and J 5 bases; bases outside gene matches: 7. The germline gives CDR1 MNHNS, CDR2 SASEGT.

The CDR3 nucleotides read TGCGCCAGCAGCCAAGATATGACAGGGGGCGGAACTAATGAAAAACTGTTTTTT. Protein product: CASSQDMTGGGTNEKLFF. The chain has TRBV4-1 and TRBJ1-4; 10 positions agree with TRBD1. CDR3 length: 18 amino acids. V dropped 0 bases and J dropped 1; count of bases not matched to a gene: 5. The germline V gene has CDR1 MGHRA and CDR2 YSYEKL.